The 24 T cell receptor beta chains presented below share a single source sample, sequenced in a study of OX40 agonist ivuxolimab in advanced cancers. Assay: immunoSEQ multiplex PCR; the TCRdb copy retains only in-frame clones and omits some. The sample carries roughly 90,000 clones, around 83% recorded once. The material was CD4+ or CD8+ T cells sorted from blood, obtained in a trial of the OX40 agonist ivuxolimab. These receptors were collected from an adult with an advanced solid tumor such as melanoma, head and neck, liver or kidney cancer.

A few counts support this clone. The sample holds other DNA sequences that translate to the same CDR3. This chain joins TRBV5-1 and TRBJ1-5; 8 bases align to TRBD1. CDR3 length equals 15 residues. Germline trimming cut 3 bases from V and 4 bases from J; bases unmatched to any gene: 6. Germline lookup yields CDR1 SGHRS and CDR2 YFSETQ. The CDR3 loop is CASSSGTGENQPQHF. CDR3 nucleotides: TGCGCCAGCAGCTCCGGGACAGGCGAAAATCAGCCCCAGCATTTT.

The rearrangement links TRBV7-6 to TRBJ2-3; D possibly corresponds to TRBD2 (6 bases). Germline V gene sequence: CDR1 SGHVS, CDR2 FNYEAQ. The CDR3 is 16 residues long. The V gene lost 3 bases and the J gene lost 0 bases, with 13 bases spanning the gap. CDR3 in amino acids: CASSFRMGLSTDTQYF. In DNA form, the CDR3 reads TGTGCCAGCAGCTTTAGAATGGGACTGAGCACAGATACGCAGTATTTT.

The gene calls are TRBV25-1 and TRBJ2-1; 7 nucleotides align to TRBD1. The junction had 4 bases not matched to a gene; V was cut back by 3 bases and J by 2 bases. Germline CDR1 reads MGHDK; CDR2 reads SYGVNS. CDR3 size: 15 residues. The CDR3 DNA reads TGTGCCAGCAGTGACAGGGGGTCCCCCTACAATGAGCAGTTCTTC. Translating it yields CASSDRGSPYNEQFF.

V usage is TRBV5-1 and J usage is TRBJ1-2; 8 bases fit TRBD1. The J segment lost 7 bases and the V segment lost 4 bases, leaving 9 bases of the junction unmatched. This CDR3 spans 14 amino acids. Germline CDR1 is SGHRS and CDR2 is YFSETQ. The CDR3: CASSPSTGVTGYTF. The DNA of the CDR3 is TGCGCCAGCAGCCCGTCGACAGGGGTTACTGGCTACACCTTC.

V usage is TRBV27 and J usage is TRBJ2-7; no clear D gene. The CDR3 loop spans 16 amino acids. V shed 7 bases and J shed 0 bases, with 19 bases lying between them. Germline CDR1 MNHEY, CDR2 SMNVEV (reference sequence). The CDR3 region is CASTSDRTYNSYEQYV. CDR3 sequence (DNA): TGTGCCAGCACCTCAGATAGGACCTACAACTCCTACGAGCAGTACGTC.

The V call is TRBV4-2, the J call TRBJ1-1, with D unclear. Trimming pared 1 base from V and 8 bases from J, leaving 17 bases between. The CDR3 has 15 residues. The germline V gene has CDR1 LGHNA and CDR2 YNFKEQ. CDR3 in amino acids: CASSQVGGGSGEAFF. The CDR3 DNA is TGTGCCAGCAGCCAAGTAGGTGGAGGAAGCGGCGAAGCTTTCTTT.

The table lists this clone with a few counts. The gene calls are TRBV4-2 and TRBJ2-5, with D uncertain. The germline gives CDR1 LGHNA, CDR2 YNFKEQ. This CDR3 is 15 amino acids long. Trimming removed 0 bases at V and 4 bases at J, with 12 bases between. CDR3 protein: CASSQDALRRETQYF. DNA for the CDR3: TGTGCCAGCAGCCAAGATGCCCTTCGGCGAGAGACCCAGTACTTC.

CDR3 in DNA: TGTGCCAGCAGTTCCCCCCGGGTCTCGAACACCGGGGAGCTGTTTTTT. Protein: CASSSPRVSNTGELFF. This rearrangement joins TRBV6-5 to TRBJ2-2, with unresolved D. Germline CDR1 MNHEY, CDR2 SVGAGI. V was shortened by 4 bases and J by 0 bases, with 12 bases between the two germline ends. The CDR3 is made up of 16 amino acids.

The CDR3 protein is CASSSGGTATNEKLFF. CDR3 in DNA: TGCGCCAGCAGCTCCGGAGGGACTGCAACTAATGAAAAACTGTTTTTT. V and J are TRBV5-1 and TRBJ1-4; D perhaps matches TRBD1 (5 bases). Per the germline V gene, CDR1 is SGHRS and CDR2 is YFSETQ. CDR3 length equals 16 residues. The ends were cut back, 3 bases at V and 0 bases at J, with 12 bases in the middle.

The chain couples TRBV18 to TRBJ1-2, with D unclear. Per germline, CDR1 KGHSH and CDR2 LQKENI. The CDR3 has 12 residues. The germline V and J ends were trimmed by 0 bases and 8 bases, with 7 bases remaining between them. The CDR3 region is CASSPPEGGYTF. Written as DNA, the CDR3 is TGTGCCAGCTCACCACCGGAGGGAGGCTACACCTTC.

Concerning this clone itself: At one end, the junction sequence differs from germline, possibly due to a read error. The chain combines TRBV5-5 with TRBJ2-3, with TRBD2 matching 8 bases. This CDR3 has 13 residues. The germline V gene has CDR1 SGHKS and CDR2 YYEKEE (reference sequence). The CDR3 sequence is CASSFLGGGRMIF. DNA of the CDR3: TGTGCCAGCAGCTTTCTTGGCGGGGGGAGGATGATTTTT. The whole variable domain, filled in from reference TRBV5-5 and TRBJ2-3, reads DAGVTQSPTHLIKTRGQQVTLRCSPISGHKSVSWYQQVLGQGPQFIFQYYEKEERGRGNFPDRFSARQFPNYSSELNVNALLLGDSALYLCASSFLGGGRMIFGPGTRLTVL.

The chain joins TRBV5-4 to TRBJ2-3, with a weak D call TRBD2 (6 bases). The germline CDR1 and CDR2 sequences are SGHNT and YYREEE (reference sequence). Deletions cut 0 bases from V and 3 bases from J, with 11 bases between. The CDR3 extends over 15 amino acids. CDR3 sequence reads: CASSLAALATDTQYF. The CDR3 bases are TGTGCCAGCAGCTTGGCCGCACTAGCTACAGATACGCAGTATTTT.

V is TRBV7-2 and J is TRBJ2-7; perhaps TRBD1 as D (5 bases). In germline, CDR1 is SGHTA, CDR2 FQGNSA. The V gene lost 0 bases and the J gene lost 12 bases, with 15 bases spanning the gap. This CDR3 region has 13 residues. The DNA for the CDR3 is TGTGCCAGCAGCTTAGCCCGCGAGGCAGGGTTGTACTTC. Translation gives CASSLAREAGLYF.

This chain uses TRBV5-1 with TRBJ1-1; 8 nucleotides agree with TRBD1. The CDR3 loop spans 16 amino acids. Germline V gene data show CDR1 as SGHRS and CDR2 as YFSETQ. The trim removed 4 bases at V and 5 bases at J, leaving 13 bases unmatched. CDR3 amino acids: CASSREQGEGDTEAFF. CDR3 DNA sequence: TGCGCCAGCAGCAGGGAACAGGGGGAAGGGGATACTGAAGCTTTCTTT.

The chain links TRBV10-3 to TRBJ1-1; the match to TRBD1 covers 8 bases. Germline lookup yields CDR1 ENHRY and CDR2 SYGVKD. V lost 6 bases, J lost 2 bases, and 5 bases stayed unmatched. This CDR3 is 14 amino acids long. In nucleotides, the CDR3 is TGTGCCATCAGGGACAGGGAGACCAACACTGAAGCTTTCTTT. This sequence encodes CAIRDRETNTEAFF.

The chain has TRBV5-1 and TRBJ2-3; TRBD1 might be the D (6 bases). Germline CDR1 and CDR2: SGHRS and YFSETQ. The V and J ends lost 0 bases and 1 base respectively, with 6 bases between them. The CDR3 is made up of 14 amino acids. The CDR3 region is CASSLDRGTDTQYF. The DNA for the CDR3 is TGCGCCAGCAGCTTGGACAGGGGCACAGATACGCAGTATTTT.

The chain carries TRBV20-1 and TRBJ1-1, with a possible D match to TRBD1 (6 bases). The CDR3 totals 11 residues. Between the trimmed V and J ends, which lost 3 bases and 10 bases, there was a span of 12 bases. Germline CDR1 is DFQATT and CDR2 is SNEGSKA (reference sequence). The CDR3 DNA is TGCAGTGCTAGTTTTGGGGGCTCAGCTTTCTTT. It specifies CSASFGGSAFF.

V is TRBV29-1 and J is TRBJ1-2; possible D gene TRBD1, 5 bases. This CDR3 is 13 amino acids long. Germline V gene lookup returns CDR1 SQVTM and CDR2 ANQGSEA. V lost 2 bases and J 7 bases, leaving 14 bases between the germline ends. Here the CDR3 reads CSVERRAGGGYTF. The CDR3 nucleotides read TGCAGCGTTGAACGCAGGGCCGGAGGTGGCTACACCTTC.

This clone occurred once. The genes are TRBV27 and TRBJ2-5, with D uncertain. The V gene's germline CDR1 is MNHEY and CDR2 SMNVEV (reference sequence). This CDR3 contains 16 residues. With 2 bases removed from V and 7 bases from J, the gap between germline ends came to 20 bases. This chain's CDR3 is CASSLVLPSSKSTQYF. DNA for the CDR3: TGTGCCAGCAGTTTAGTACTTCCATCTTCCAAGTCGACCCAGTACTTC.

This clone was recorded many times. The rearrangement joins TRBV2 to TRBJ1-2, with D possibly TRBD1 on 5 matching bases. Trimming stripped 4 bases from V and 3 bases from J, with 9 bases between. The V gene's germline CDR1 is SNHLY and CDR2 FYNNEI. The CDR3 contains 13 residues. The CDR3 bases are TGTGCCAGCAGTGGGGGGACGCACTATGGCTACACCTTC. It is translated as CASSGGTHYGYTF.

The genes are TRBV2 and TRBJ2-1; D not resolved. The germline gives CDR1 SNHLY, CDR2 FYNNEI. Trimming shortened V by 6 bases and J by 0 bases, and 9 bases separated the two germline ends. The CDR3 length is 14 residues. Here the CDR3 reads CASRAYSSYNEQFF. As DNA, the CDR3 is TGTGCCAGCAGGGCCTACAGCTCCTACAATGAGCAGTTCTTC.

The chain links TRBV7-8 to TRBJ1-2, with no clear D. Germline V gene lookup returns CDR1 SGHVS and CDR2 FQNEAQ. The CDR3 length is 14 residues. Trimming pared 5 bases from V and 5 bases from J, leaving 15 bases between. CDR3: CASSAQLTDYGYTF. DNA for the CDR3: TGTGCCAGCAGCGCTCAGTTGACGGATTATGGCTACACCTTC.

The chain recombines TRBV4-2 with TRBJ2-3, with TRBD2 matching over 12 bases. CDR3 length equals 19 residues. Germline lookup yields CDR1 LGHNA and CDR2 YNFKEQ. V gave up 0 bases and J gave up 2 bases; unmatched junction bases: 9. The CDR3 reads CASSQDRGTSGRNTDTQYF. CDR3 in DNA: TGTGCCAGCAGCCAAGATAGAGGGACTAGCGGGCGCAACACAGATACGCAGTATTTT.

The V and J genes are TRBV28 and TRBJ1-2, with a weak D call TRBD1 (5 bases). V was shortened by 7 bases and J by 9 bases, with 15 bases between the two germline ends. The CDR3 sequence is 12 residues long. Per the germline V gene, CDR1 is MDHEN and CDR2 is SYDVKM. CDR3 sequence: CASTLVAGSYTF. DNA of the CDR3: TGTGCCAGCACCCTGGTCGCAGGGAGCTACACCTTC.